A single sample is the source of the 9 T cell receptor beta chains below, sequenced in a study of blood T cell repertoires in COVID-19. The assay was immunoSEQ multiplex PCR, and TCRdb's table has in-frame clones only and misses some. The data show roughly 80,000 clones, over 65% seen once. Material for sequencing was peripheral blood. Receptor source: a human donor in a cohort sampled during active COVID-19.

V usage is TRBV10-3 and J usage is TRBJ2-5; the D gene is possibly TRBD2 (7 bases). The CDR3 spans 13 residues. Trimming pared 11 bases from V and 2 bases from J, leaving 15 bases between. Germline CDR1 and CDR2: ENHRY and SYGVKD. The CDR3 sequence is CAGGGTGQETQYF. In nucleotides, the CDR3 is TGTGCCGGGGGGGGTACAGGGCAAGAGACCCAGTACTTC.

J is TRBJ2-7 and V is TRBV6-5, with no clear D. The germline CDR1 and CDR2 sequences are MNHEY and SVGAGI. V was shortened by 3 bases and J by 0 bases, with 12 bases between the two germline ends. This CDR3 is built from 15 residues. The chain's CDR3 is CASSYEELGSYEQYF. As DNA, the CDR3 is TGTGCCAGCAGTTATGAGGAGCTGGGCTCCTACGAGCAGTACTTC.

This chain links TRBV6-5 with TRBJ2-7, with 8 bases identical to TRBD1. The CDR3 has 15 amino acids. Trimming removed 0 bases from V and 5 bases from J; junction bases left unmatched: 6. Germline CDR1 and CDR2: MNHEY and SVGAGI. Here the CDR3 DNA reads TGTGCCAGCAGTTACTCGAGACAGGGGCTCAACGAGCAGTACTTC. This encodes CASSYSRQGLNEQYF.

The rearrangement uses TRBV12-3 or TRBV12-4 and TRBJ1-3; 9 positions agree with TRBD1. The ends lost 6 bases at V and 9 bases at J; junction bases unmatched: 6. The CDR3 extends over 13 amino acids. CDR3 in DNA: TGTGCCAGCAGCCCTGACAGGGGGAGCACCATATATTTT. Amino acid sequence: CASSPDRGSTIYF.

The chain recombines TRBV3-1 (or the pseudogene TRBV3-2) with TRBJ2-1; 10 bases agree with TRBD2. Looked up from germline, CDR1 is LGHDT and CDR2 is YNNKEL (reference sequence). V gave up 1 base and J gave up 3 bases; unmatched junction bases: 3. This CDR3 is 16 amino acids long. The CDR3 nucleotides are TGTGCCAGCAGCCAAGCTGCTAGCGGGAGCTACAATGAGCAGTTCTTC. It codes for CASSQAASGSYNEQFF.

This chain joins TRBV21-1 and TRBJ2-7; TRBD1, the D gene given by the table, was not confirmed from the DNA. TRBV21-1 is a pseudogene segment. This CDR3 is 15 amino acids long. The CDR3 loop reads CASSKDGTGGYEQYF. In DNA form, the CDR3 reads TGTGCCAGCAGCAAAGACGGGACAGGGGGATACGAGCAGTACTTC.

The chain carries TRBV6-5 and TRBJ1-1; D uncertain. This CDR3 region has 15 residues. CDR1 MNHEY and CDR2 SVGAGI come from the germline V gene. Trimming cost V 6 bases and J 1 base, with 15 bases left between them. Written as DNA, the CDR3 is TGTGCCAGCAGCCTTACAGAAGCCCGGAACACTGAAGCTTTCTTT. Translation: CASSLTEARNTEAFF.

The chain carries TRBV5-1 and TRBJ2-7, with 8 positions matching TRBD1. After removal of 4 bases from V and 7 bases from J, the junction contained 13 bases not matched to a gene. This CDR3 spans 15 amino acids. The V gene's germline CDR1 is SGHRS and CDR2 YFSETQ. In DNA, the CDR3 is TGCGCCAGCAGCCAAGGACAGGGAAGGATGGGAGAGCAGTACTTC. Translating gives CASSQGQGRMGEQYF.

The V gene is TRBV19, the J gene TRBJ2-3; TRBD1 aligns across 7 bases. Trimming at V came to 5 bases and at J to 4 bases, leaving 3 bases not matched to a gene. Germline CDR1 LNHDA, CDR2 SQIVND (reference sequence). This CDR3 region has 13 residues. Written as DNA, the CDR3 is TGTGCCAGTAGTGACCAGGGGGCAGATACGCAGTATTTT. Encoded protein: CASSDQGADTQYF.